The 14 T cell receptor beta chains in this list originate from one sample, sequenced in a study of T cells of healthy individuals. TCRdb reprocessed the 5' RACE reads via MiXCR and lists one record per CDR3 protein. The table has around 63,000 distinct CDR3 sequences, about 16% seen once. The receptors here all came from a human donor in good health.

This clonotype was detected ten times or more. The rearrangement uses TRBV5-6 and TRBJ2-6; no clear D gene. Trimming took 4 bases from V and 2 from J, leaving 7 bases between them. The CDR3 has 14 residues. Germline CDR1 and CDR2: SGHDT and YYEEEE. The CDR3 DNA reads TGTGCCAGCAGCCGACGGACTGGGGCCAACGTCCTGACTTTC. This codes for CASSRRTGANVLTF.

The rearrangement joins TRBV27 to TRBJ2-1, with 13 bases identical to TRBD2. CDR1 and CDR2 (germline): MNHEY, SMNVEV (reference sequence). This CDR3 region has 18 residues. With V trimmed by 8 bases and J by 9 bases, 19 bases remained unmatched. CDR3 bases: TGTGCCAGCCGATCAACCTTCCGAGGACTAGCGGGAGTCGGTGAGCAGTTCTTC. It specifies CASRSTFRGLAGVGEQFF.

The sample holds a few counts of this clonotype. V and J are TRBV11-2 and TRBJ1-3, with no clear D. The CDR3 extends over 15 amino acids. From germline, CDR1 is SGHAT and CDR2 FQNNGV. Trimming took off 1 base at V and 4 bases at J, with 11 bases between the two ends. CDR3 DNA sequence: TGTGCCAGCAGCTTAGGCCTTCGCAACGGAAACACCATATATTTT. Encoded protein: CASSLGLRNGNTIYF.

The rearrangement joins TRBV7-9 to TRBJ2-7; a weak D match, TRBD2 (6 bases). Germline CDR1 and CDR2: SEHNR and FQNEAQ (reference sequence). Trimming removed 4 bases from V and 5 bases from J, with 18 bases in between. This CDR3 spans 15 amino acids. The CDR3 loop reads CASSSGLGDGDEQYF. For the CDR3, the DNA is TGTGCCAGCAGCTCGGGACTGGGGGATGGGGACGAGCAGTACTTC. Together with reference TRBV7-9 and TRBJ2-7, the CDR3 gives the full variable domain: DTGVSQNPRHKITKRGQNVTFRCDPISEHNRLYWYRQTLGQGPEFLTYFQNEAQLEKSRLLSDRFSAERPKGSFSTLEIQRTEQGDSAMYLCASSSGLGDGDEQYFGPGTRLTVT.

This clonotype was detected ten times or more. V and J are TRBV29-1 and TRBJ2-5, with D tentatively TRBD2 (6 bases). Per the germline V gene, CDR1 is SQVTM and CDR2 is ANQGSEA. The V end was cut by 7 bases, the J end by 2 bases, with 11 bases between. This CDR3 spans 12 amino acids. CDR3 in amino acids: CSAGGFQETQYF. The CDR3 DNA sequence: TGCAGCGCTGGGGGGTTTCAAGAGACCCAGTACTTC. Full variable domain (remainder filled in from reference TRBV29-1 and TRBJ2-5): SAVISQKPSRDICQRGTSLTIQCQVDSQVTMMFWYRQQPGQSLTLIATANQGSEATYESGFVIDKFPISRPNLTFSTLTVSNMSPEDSSIYLCSAGGFQETQYFGPGTRLLVL.

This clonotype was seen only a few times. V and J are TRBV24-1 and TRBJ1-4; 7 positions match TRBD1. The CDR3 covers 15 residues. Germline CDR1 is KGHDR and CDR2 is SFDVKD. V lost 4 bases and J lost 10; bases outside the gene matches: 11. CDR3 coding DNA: TGTGCCACCAGTGACTCGGGGAGGGGGCATGGAAAACTGTTTTTT. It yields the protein CATSDSGRGHGKLFF.

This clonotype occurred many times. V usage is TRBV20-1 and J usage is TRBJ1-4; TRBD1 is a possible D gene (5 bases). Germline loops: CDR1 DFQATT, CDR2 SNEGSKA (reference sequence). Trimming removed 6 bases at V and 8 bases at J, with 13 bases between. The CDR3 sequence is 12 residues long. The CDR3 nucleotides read TGCAGTGCGCCAGAGCCAGGGGAAAAACTGTTTTTT. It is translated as CSAPEPGEKLFF.

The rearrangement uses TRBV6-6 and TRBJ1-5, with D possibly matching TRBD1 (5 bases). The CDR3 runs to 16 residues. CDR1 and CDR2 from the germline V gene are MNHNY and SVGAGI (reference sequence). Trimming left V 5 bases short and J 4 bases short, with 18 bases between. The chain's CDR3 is CASSPRPGGGNQPQHF. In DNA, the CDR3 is TGTGCCAGCAGTCCTCGTCCGGGGGGGGGTAATCAGCCCCAGCATTTT.

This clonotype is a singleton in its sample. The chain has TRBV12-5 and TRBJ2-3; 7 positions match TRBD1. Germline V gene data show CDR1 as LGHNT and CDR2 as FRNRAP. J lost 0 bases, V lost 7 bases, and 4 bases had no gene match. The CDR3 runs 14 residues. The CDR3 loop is CASAQGVSTDTQYF. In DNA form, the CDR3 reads TGTGCTAGTGCCCAGGGGGTTAGCACAGATACGCAGTATTTT. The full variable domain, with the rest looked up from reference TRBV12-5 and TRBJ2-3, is DARVTQTPRHKVTEMGQEVTMRCQPILGHNTVFWYRQTMMQGLELLAYFRNRAPLDDSGMPKDRFSAEMPDATLATLKIQPSEPRDSAVYFCASAQGVSTDTQYFGPGTRLTVL.

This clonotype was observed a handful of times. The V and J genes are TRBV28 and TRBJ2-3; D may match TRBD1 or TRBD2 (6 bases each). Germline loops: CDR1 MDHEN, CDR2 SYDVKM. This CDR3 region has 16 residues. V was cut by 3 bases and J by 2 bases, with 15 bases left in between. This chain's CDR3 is CASSLPGGFPTDTQYF. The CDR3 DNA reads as TGTGCCAGCAGTTTGCCCGGGGGCTTCCCCACAGATACGCAGTATTTT.

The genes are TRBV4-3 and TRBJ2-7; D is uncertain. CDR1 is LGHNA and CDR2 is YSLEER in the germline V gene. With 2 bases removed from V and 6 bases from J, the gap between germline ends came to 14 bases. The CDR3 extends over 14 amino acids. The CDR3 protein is CASSQKRTGFEQYF. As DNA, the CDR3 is TGCGCCAGCAGCCAAAAGAGGACGGGTTTCGAGCAGTACTTC.

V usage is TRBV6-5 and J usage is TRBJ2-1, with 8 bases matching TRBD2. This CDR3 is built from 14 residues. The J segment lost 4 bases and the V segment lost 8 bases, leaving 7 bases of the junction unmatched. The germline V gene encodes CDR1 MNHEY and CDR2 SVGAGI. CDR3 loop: CASGAGVDYNEQFF. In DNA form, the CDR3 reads TGTGCCAGCGGAGCGGGAGTCGATTACAATGAGCAGTTCTTC.

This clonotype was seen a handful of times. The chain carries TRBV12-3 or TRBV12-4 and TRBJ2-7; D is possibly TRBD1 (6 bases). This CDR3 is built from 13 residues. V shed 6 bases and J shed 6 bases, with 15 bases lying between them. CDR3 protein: CASSLIQGGEQYF. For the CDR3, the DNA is TGTGCCAGCAGCCTGATACAGGGTGGCGAGCAGTACTTC.

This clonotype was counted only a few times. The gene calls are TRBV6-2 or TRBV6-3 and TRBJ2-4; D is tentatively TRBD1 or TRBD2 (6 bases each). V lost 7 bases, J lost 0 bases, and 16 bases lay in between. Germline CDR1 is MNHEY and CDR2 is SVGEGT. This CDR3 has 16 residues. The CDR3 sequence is CASTQEGGVAKNIQYF. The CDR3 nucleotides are TGTGCCAGCACCCAAGAGGGGGGAGTAGCCAAAAACATTCAGTACTTC.